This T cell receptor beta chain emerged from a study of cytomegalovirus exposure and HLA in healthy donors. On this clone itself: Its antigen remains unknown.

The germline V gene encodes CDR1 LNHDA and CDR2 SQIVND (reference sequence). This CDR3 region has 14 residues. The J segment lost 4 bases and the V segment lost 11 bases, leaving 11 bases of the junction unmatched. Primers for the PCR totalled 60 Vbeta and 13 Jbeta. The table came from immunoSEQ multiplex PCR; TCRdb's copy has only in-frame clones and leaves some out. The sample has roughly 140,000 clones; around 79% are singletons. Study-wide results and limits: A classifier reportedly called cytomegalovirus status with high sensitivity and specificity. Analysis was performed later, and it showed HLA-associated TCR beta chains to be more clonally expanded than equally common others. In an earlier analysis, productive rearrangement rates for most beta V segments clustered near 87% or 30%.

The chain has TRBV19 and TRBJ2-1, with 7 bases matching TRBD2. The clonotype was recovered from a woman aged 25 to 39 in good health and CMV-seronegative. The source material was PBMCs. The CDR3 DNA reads TGTGCCGTAAAGCGGGGCGGGATTTACAATGAGCAGTTCTTC. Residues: CAVKRGGIYNEQFF.